This TCR beta chain derives from a study of blood T cells in healthy people across ages. A second PCR of 7 to 11 cycles used a sample-barcoded 5' primer and a J-beta primer mix. TCRdb re-analysed the 5' RACE reads in MiXCR, keeping a single row per CDR3 protein. This sample yields 1 million or so distinct CDR3 sequences, of which around 27% are seen a single time; 0.75% belongs to the top ten. CDR3 length: 15 amino acids. Per germline, CDR1 KGHSH and CDR2 LQKENI. This same sample was also part of a study on T cells of mothers and their children. From that study: cDNA was synthesized from all extracted RNA at about 1.6 ug per reaction.

The sequence was collected from a girl aged 2-9 years in good health. The specimen was blood. The V and J genes are TRBV18 and TRBJ2-1; D perhaps matches TRBD1 (6 bases). The J call may be wrong; the DNA end is better matched by TRBJ2-7. CDR3 region: CASSPQGTGFGEQYF. The DNA for the CDR3 is TGTGCCAGCTCACCTCAGGGGACGGGATTTGGCGAGCAGTACTTC.